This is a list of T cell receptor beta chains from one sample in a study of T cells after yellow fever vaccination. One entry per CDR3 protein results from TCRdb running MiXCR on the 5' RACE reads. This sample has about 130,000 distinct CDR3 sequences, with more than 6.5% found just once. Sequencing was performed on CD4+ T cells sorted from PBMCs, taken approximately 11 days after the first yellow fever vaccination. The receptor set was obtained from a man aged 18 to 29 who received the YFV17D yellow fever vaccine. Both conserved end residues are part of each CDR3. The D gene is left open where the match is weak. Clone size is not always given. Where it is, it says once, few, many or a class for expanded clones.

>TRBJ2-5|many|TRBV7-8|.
CASSLGTGETQYF
TGTGCCAGCAGCTTAGGGACCGGGGAGACCCAGTACTTC
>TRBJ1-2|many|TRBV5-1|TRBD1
CASSFQGEDGYTF
TGCGCCAGCAGCTTCCAGGGGGAAGATGGCTACACCTTC
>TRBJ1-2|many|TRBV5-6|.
CASSLPGAGGYTF
TGTGCCAGCAGCTTGCCAGGCGCGGGCGGCTACACCTTC
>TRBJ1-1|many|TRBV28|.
CASSTLVMNTEAFF
TGTGCCAGCAGTACGTTGGTCATGAACACTGAAGCTTTCTTT
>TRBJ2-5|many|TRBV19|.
CASSIINQETQYF
TGTGCCAGTAGTATAATCAACCAAGAGACCCAGTACTTC
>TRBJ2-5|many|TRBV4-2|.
CASSQGEADPWGGQYF
TGTGCCAGCAGCCAGGGGGAAGCGGACCCGTGGGGTGGCCAGTACTTC
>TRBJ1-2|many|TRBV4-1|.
CASSQDLTRYTF
TGCGCCAGCAGCCAAGACCTGACACGTTACACCTTC
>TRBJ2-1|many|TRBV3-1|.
CASSLRYNEQFF
TGTGCCAGCAGCCTTAGGTACAATGAGCAGTTCTTC
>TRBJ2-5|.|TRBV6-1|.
CASRFQETQYF
TGTGCCAGCCGGTTCCAAGAGACCCAGTACTTC
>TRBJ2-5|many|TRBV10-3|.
CAISELASETQYF
TGTGCCATCAGTGAGCTAGCGTCAGAGACCCAGTACTTC
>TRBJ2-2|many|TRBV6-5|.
CASSYRDEPRNGELFF
TGTGCCAGCAGTTATCGGGACGAGCCCAGAAACGGGGAGCTGTTTTTT